This TCR beta chain comes out of a study of shared clonotypes between healthy human individuals. The study, taken as a whole, reports: It was only blood that was sampled, and tissue repertoires likely differ. Richness estimates generally favored naive over memory subsets.

As handled by the study authors: ImmunoSEQ gave junction-only sequences without quality scores, so filtering differed. Only in-frame clones appear in the TCRdb table, and some are missing; sequencing was by immunoSEQ multiplex PCR. Clone size and V and J calls were adopted from that table, with D and trimming inferred from the DNA. Of more than 600,000 clones in the sample, roughly nine tenths were seen once. Regarding this clone: Antigen unknown. Other DNA sequences in this sample translate to the same CDR3.

The naive CD8 fraction comprised CD45RO-negative cells positively selected for CCR7 and excluded terminally differentiated effector memory CD45RA+ cells. V lost 2 bases, J lost 4 bases, and 6 bases lay in between. The germline V gene encodes CDR1 SGHTA and CDR2 FQGNSA. This CDR3 is 12 amino acids long. The chain recombines TRBV7-2 with TRBJ2-7; D remains ambiguous. The clonotype originates from a man aged 30-40 years in good health. Sequencing input: naive CD8+ T cells sorted from blood. CDR3 sequence reads: CASSLSPYEQYF. The CDR3 DNA reads TGTGCCAGCAGCTTAAGCCCATACGAGCAGTACTTC. The full variable domain, completed using reference TRBV7-2 and TRBJ2-7, is GAGVSQSPSNKVTEKGKDVELRCDPISGHTALYWYRQSLGQGLEFLIYFQGNSAPDKSGLPSDRFSAERTGGSVSTLTIQRTQQEDSAVYLCASSLSPYEQYFGPGTRLTVT.